The present T cell receptor beta chain was sequenced within a study of CXCR3-negative and CXCR3-positive naive CD8 T cells. Findings of the study overall: For naive cells, CXCR3-negative and CXCR3-positive subsets had similar TRBV-TRBJ usage; for memory cells, usage differed. Each naive subset displayed comparably high diversity, whereas memory CD8+ cells displayed much lower diversity. Against CXCR3-negative naive cells, CXCR3-positive naive cells showed more hydrophobic TRB CDR3s.

CDR1 SGHRS and CDR2 YFSETQ come from the germline V gene. The CDR3 consists of 15 residues. Through 5' RACE with UMI labels, the TRB cDNA libraries were prepared. TCRdb reprocessed the 5' RACE reads, with one entry per CDR3 protein and no DNA. This sample contains 100,000 to 150,000 distinct CDR3 sequences. The authors gated naive CD8+ T cells as CD45RO-CCR7+CD27+CD95-. As for this clonotype: As yet, its antigen is unknown.

The sample taken for sequencing was naive CXCR3+ CD8+ T cells from blood. The subset is: CD45RO-CCR7+CD27+CD95- naive CD8+ T cells expressing CXCR3 (TNR3+). The sequence was collected from a human donor in good health. Some clones in this sample may be carry-over from other donors' samples. The V gene is TRBV5-1, the J gene TRBJ2-2; the D gene TCRdb calls, TRBD1, cannot be checked with no DNA. The CDR3 sequence is CASSLSAGVTGELFF.